These T cell receptor beta chains were read from a single sample in a study of blood T cell repertoires in COVID-19. Data came from immunoSEQ multiplex PCR; TCRdb stores just in-frame clones and leaves some out. Of approximately 250,000 clones in the sample, around 80% were seen once. What was sequenced was peripheral blood. These receptor sequences come from a woman aged 40 to 50 who had recovered from COVID-19. CDR3s include the opening cysteine and the closing phenylalanine or tryptophan. The order of the fields is D gene, J gene, clone size, V gene, CDR3 DNA, CDR3 protein. A D gene is named only where the DNA matches it firmly. The size of a clone is reported for some rows only, either as once, few or many, or as a class for expanded clones.

>TRBD1|TRBJ1-2|-|TRBV6-5
TGTGCCAGCAGTTCTACAGGGGCCTATGGCTACACCTTC
CASSSTGAYGYTF
>TRBD1|TRBJ1-3|-|TRBV5-1
TGCGCCAGCAGCGTCCGACAGGGTACTTCTGGAAACACCATATATTTT
CASSVRQGTSGNTIYF
>TRBD1|TRBJ1-5|-|TRBV28
TGTGCCAGCCGATATACGAGACAGGGGGCGAATCAGCCCCAGCATTTT
CASRYTRQGANQPQHF
>-|TRBJ2-1|-|TRBV7-2
TGTGCCAGCAGCTTTGCGGGTGCTAACAATGAGCAGTTCTTC
CASSFAGANNEQFF
>TRBD1|TRBJ1-2|-|TRBV28
TGTGCCAGCAGATCCGGCGACAGGGTGTATGGCTACACCTTC
CASRSGDRVYGYTF
>-|TRBJ2-1|-|TRBV7-3
TGTGCCAGCAGCTTAACCTTCTCGGCCTACAATGAGCAGTTCTTC
CASSLTFSAYNEQFF
>-|TRBJ1-1|few|TRBV7-7
TGTGCTAGCAGCTCTCGGGAGAACACTGAAGCTTTCTTT
CASSSRENTEAFF
>-|TRBJ2-7|-|TRBV2
TGTGCCAGCAAGACAGGAGCCTACGAGCAGTACTTC
CASKTGAYEQYF
>-|TRBJ2-5|-|TRBV2
TGTGCCAGCAGTGGCCGAGAAGAGACCCAGTACTTC
CASSGREETQYF
>-|TRBJ2-2|-|TRBV5-1
TGCGCCAGCAGGTCCATCGGGGGAAACACCGGGGAGCTGTTTTTT
CASRSIGGNTGELFF
>-|TRBJ1-2|-|TRBV30
TGTGCCTGGAGTTCGGGGTTGAGATATGGCTACACCTTC
CAWSSGLRYGYTF
>-|TRBJ2-7|-|TRBV3-1/TRBV3-2
TGTGCCAGCAGCCAAGAAACAGGCGAGCAGTACTTC
CASSQETGEQYF
>-|TRBJ1-4|-|TRBV2
TGTGCCAGCAGTGAATCAGGGGTGGGTGAAAAACTGTTTTTT
CASSESGVGEKLFF
>TRBD1|TRBJ1-1|few|TRBV5-8
TGTGCCAGCAGCTTTCTATTCGGGACAGGGGATGGTACTGAAGCTTTCTTT
CASSFLFGTGDGTEAFF
>-|TRBJ1-1|-|TRBV28
TGTGCCAGCAGTTTAGAAGGGGCGAGCACTGAAGCTTTCTTT
CASSLEGASTEAFF
>-|TRBJ2-1|-|TRBV2
TGTGCCAGCAGGTTGGACAGTGCCACGTCGGATGAGCAGTTCTTC
CASRLDSATSDEQFF
>TRBD1|TRBJ2-2|-|TRBV6-5
TGTGCCAGTGCAACAGGGGGCACTCCTACCGGGGAGCTGTTTTTT
CASATGGTPTGELFF
>TRBD1|TRBJ1-1|-|TRBV5-1
TGCGCCAGCAGCGCCCAGGGGGGGAACACTGAAGCTTTCTTT
CASSAQGGNTEAFF
>TRBD1|TRBJ1-4|-|TRBV5-5
TGTGCCAGCAGCAGGGACAGGCTTAATGAAAAACTGTTTTTT
CASSRDRLNEKLFF
>TRBD1|TRBJ2-7|-|TRBV20-1
TGCAGTGCTAGTAAGAACAGGGGTTACGAGCAGTACTTC
CSASKNRGYEQYF
>TRBD1|TRBJ1-1|once|TRBV28
TGTGCCAGCAGTTTCCCGGGACAGGGATTCACCGAAGCTTTCTTT
CASSFPGQGFTEAFF
>TRBD2|TRBJ2-3|-|TRBV7-2
TGTGCCAGCAGTCGGAGACTAGCGGGGGCCACAGATACGCAGTATTTT
CASSRRLAGATDTQYF
>-|TRBJ2-5|-|TRBV3-1/TRBV3-2
TGTGCCAGCACCCGTAGCGGAGAGACCCAGTACTTC
CASTRSGETQYF
>TRBD1|TRBJ1-6|-|TRBV2
TGTGCCAGCAGTGAATCACCGTGGACAGGGTGGGGGGATTCACCCCTCCACTTT
CASSESPWTGWGDSPLHF
>TRBD1|TRBJ2-7|-|TRBV5-6
TGTGCCAGCAGCCAAACAGGGGGCTGGAGCTACGAGCAGTACTTC
CASSQTGGWSYEQYF
>-|TRBJ1-1|-|TRBV11-3
TGTGCCAGCACCCCTTTCGAGGGGGCTGAAGCTTTCTTT
CASTPFEGAEAFF
>TRBD2|TRBJ2-3|few|TRBV7-8
TGTGCCAGCAGCAAAAGAGGTAGCGGGGACACAGATACGCAGTATTTT
CASSKRGSGDTDTQYF
>-|TRBJ2-7|-|TRBV18
TGTGCCAGCTCACCTAGGGGGGGCACCTACGAGCAGTACTTC
CASSPRGGTYEQYF
>TRBD1|TRBJ1-2|-|TRBV19
TGTGCCAGTAGTTCACGGACAGGGATGGGTAGTGGCTACACCTTC
CASSSRTGMGSGYTF
>-|TRBJ1-1|-|TRBV6-2/TRBV6-3
TGTGCCAGCAGTCGACGAGACGGGGGTAACACTGAAGCTTTCTTT
CASSRRDGGNTEAFF
>TRBD1|TRBJ1-1|-|TRBV3-1/TRBV3-2
TGTGCCAGCAGCCAACGGACAGGTAACACTGAAGCTTTCTTT
CASSQRTGNTEAFF
>-|TRBJ2-6|-|TRBV3-1/TRBV3-2
TGTGCTGCCGCTGTCAGGGCTGGGGCCAACGTCCTGACTTTC
CAAAVRAGANVLTF
>-|TRBJ2-7|-|TRBV7-7
TGTGCTAGCAGCTTAGAAGATTCGGGAGCAAGCGAGCAGTACTTC
CASSLEDSGASEQYF
>-|TRBJ1-5|-|TRBV28
TGTGCCAGCAGTTTTGAGGATAGCAATCAGCCCCAGCATTTT
CASSFEDSNQPQHF
>TRBD1|TRBJ1-1|-|TRBV10-3
TGTGCCATCAGTGTGTTCGACAGGGCGGCGACTGAAGCTTTCTTT
CAISVFDRAATEAFF
>TRBD1|TRBJ2-7|-|TRBV6-5
TGTGCCAGCCAGGCGTGGGGACAGGGTATCTACGAGCAGTACTTC
CASQAWGQGIYEQYF
>TRBD1|TRBJ2-3|-|TRBV2
TGTGCCAGCAGAGATGGGACAGGGGGTGGAACAGATACGCAGTATTTT
CASRDGTGGGTDTQYF
>TRBD1|TRBJ2-5|-|TRBV5-8
TGTGCCAGCAGCTTGGGACAGGGCGGGGAGACCCAGTACTTC
CASSLGQGGETQYF
>-|TRBJ1-1|-|TRBV21-1
TGTGCCAGCAGCAGAGACAAGGCTGAAGCTTTCTTT
CASSRDKAEAFF
>TRBD2|TRBJ2-3|-|TRBV6-1
TGTGCCAGCAGTGATCCCTTGACTAGCGGGGGTGCCGCAGATACGCAGTATTTT
CASSDPLTSGGAADTQYF